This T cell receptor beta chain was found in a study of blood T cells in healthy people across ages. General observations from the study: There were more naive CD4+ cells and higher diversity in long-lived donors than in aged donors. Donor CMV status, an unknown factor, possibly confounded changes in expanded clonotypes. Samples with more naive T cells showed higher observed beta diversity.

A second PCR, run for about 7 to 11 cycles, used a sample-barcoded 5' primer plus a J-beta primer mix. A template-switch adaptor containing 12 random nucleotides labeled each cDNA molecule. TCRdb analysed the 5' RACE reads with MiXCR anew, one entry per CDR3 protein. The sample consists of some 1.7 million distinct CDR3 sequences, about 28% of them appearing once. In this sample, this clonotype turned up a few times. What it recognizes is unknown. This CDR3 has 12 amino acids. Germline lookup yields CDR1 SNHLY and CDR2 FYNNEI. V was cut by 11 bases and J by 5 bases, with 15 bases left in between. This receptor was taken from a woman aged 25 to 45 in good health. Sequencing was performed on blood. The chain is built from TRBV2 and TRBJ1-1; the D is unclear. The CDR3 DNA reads TGTGCCCATACGAGAGGGAGGACTGAAGCTTTCTTT. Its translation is CAHTRGRTEAFF. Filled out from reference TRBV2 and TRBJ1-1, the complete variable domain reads EPEVTQTPSHQVTQMGQEVILRCVPISNHLYFYWYRQILGQKVEFLVSFYNNEISEKSEIFDDQFSVERPDGSNFTLKIRSTKLEDSAMYFCAHTRGRTEAFFGQGTRLTVV.